One and the same sample provided the 17 T cell receptor beta chains below, sequenced in a study of breast tumors, draining lymph nodes, adjacent tissues. TCRdb analysed the multiplex PCR reads with MiXCR anew, one entry per CDR3 protein. Of around 300,000 distinct CDR3 sequences in the sample, around 30% were seen once. Samples came from axillary lymph nodes draining the breast cancer. The sequencing sample was made of axillary lymph node tissue. These receptors all come from a female donor with breast cancer. Some clones in this sample may be carry-over from other donors' samples.

Worth noting for this clonotype: This may arise from a read error, as a much more abundant clone is one base away. The chain employs TRBV6-6 and TRBJ2-1; the match to TRBD2 covers 11 bases. This CDR3 is 15 amino acids long. Losses at the gene ends were 6 bases for V and 5 bases for J; bases not matched to a gene: 6. Germline assignment: CDR1 MNHNY and CDR2 SVGAGI (reference sequence). CDR3 protein: CASRQTSGINNEQFF. CDR3 nucleotide sequence: TGTGCCAGCAGGCAGACTAGCGGGATTAACAATGAGCAGTTCTTC.

Ten or more counts support this clonotype. The chain uses TRBV9 and TRBJ2-2; 8 bases agree with TRBD2. The CDR3 extends over 14 amino acids. CDR1 SGDLS and CDR2 YYNGEE come from the germline V gene. V shed 2 bases, J shed 5 bases, and the junction held 2 bases outside the gene matches. The CDR3 protein is CASSVIAGTGELFF. The DNA for the CDR3 is TGTGCCAGCAGCGTCATAGCGGGGACCGGGGAGCTGTTTTTT.

Ten or more counts support this clonotype. CDR3 in amino acids: CASSLASWGLGIYGYTF. The CDR3 bases are TGTGCCAGCAGCTTGGCGTCTTGGGGCCTGGGGATCTATGGCTACACCTTC. The genes are TRBV5-4 and TRBJ1-2; possibly TRBD1 for D (5 bases). Germline CDR1 and CDR2: SGHNT and YYREEE (reference sequence). The V end lost 0 bases, the J end lost 4 bases, and 19 bases lay between the germline ends. This CDR3 has 17 amino acids.

As concerns this clonotype: Mismatch with germline at one junction end may stem from a read error. The genes are TRBV11-2 and TRBJ2-2; tentative D call: TRBD2 (6 bases). The CDR3 consists of 13 residues. Germline lookup yields CDR1 SGHAT and CDR2 FQNNGV. The CDR3 region is CASSPPAYGGLFF. As DNA, the CDR3 is TGTGCCAGCAGCCCCCCAGCATACGGGGGGCTGTTTTTT.

A note on this clonotype: It may be a read error: a sequence one base away is much more abundant. The chain employs TRBV9 and TRBJ2-5, with no clear D. Germline V gene lookup returns CDR1 SGDLS and CDR2 YYNGEE. The CDR3 extends over 14 amino acids. CDR3 amino acids: CASSVEGFQETQSF. In nucleotides, the CDR3 is TGTGCCAGCAGCGTAGAGGGCTTCCAAGAGACCCAGTCCTTC.

The table lists this clonotype with many counts. The V and J genes are TRBV7-9 and TRBJ2-7; 12 bases map to TRBD1. The CDR3 totals 14 residues. Per the germline V gene, CDR1 is SEHNR and CDR2 is FQNEAQ (reference sequence). After removal of 5 bases from V and 6 bases from J, the junction contained 5 bases not matched to a gene. The CDR3 DNA reads as TGTGCCAGCAGCCCCGGGACAGGGGGCTTCGAGCAGTACTTC. Its translation: CASSPGTGGFEQYF.

There are many counts of this clonotype. CDR3 bases: TGTGCCACCAGTGATAAGGAGGGTCGAGGAAACTATGGCTACACCTTC. Amino acid sequence: CATSDKEGRGNYGYTF. The chain joins TRBV24-1 to TRBJ1-2, with D unclear. CDR3 size: 16 residues. Germline V gene lookup returns CDR1 KGHDR and CDR2 SFDVKD. The germline V and J ends were trimmed by 3 bases and 2 bases, with 15 bases remaining between them.

This clonotype has just a few counts. The chain combines TRBV7-9 with TRBJ2-4, with a weak D call TRBD2 (5 bases). Germline loops: CDR1 SEHNR, CDR2 FQNEAQ (reference sequence). CDR3 size: 15 residues. V shed 7 bases and J shed 0 bases, with 13 bases lying between them. CDR3 in amino acids: CASTTGRLAKNIQYF. The CDR3 nucleotides read TGTGCCAGCACCACGGGAAGGCTAGCCAAAAACATTCAGTACTTC.

This clonotype has just a few counts. Possible read error: a much larger clone is one base away. The chain has TRBV7-9 and TRBJ2-1, with D perhaps TRBD1 or TRBD2 (6 bases each). Germline V gives CDR1 SEHNR, CDR2 FQNEAQ (reference sequence). The CDR3 extends over 15 amino acids. This CDR3 reads CAGEGGVSSYNEQLF. The CDR3 DNA follows: TGTGCCGGCGAGGGGGGCGTAAGCTCCTACAATGAGCAGCTCTTC.

Many counts were recorded for this clonotype. This sequence joins TRBV6-5 and TRBJ1-2; 9 bases line up with TRBD1. CDR3 length equals 14 residues. Germline lookup yields CDR1 MNHEY and CDR2 SVGAGI. The trim removed 8 bases at V and 2 bases at J, leaving 6 bases unmatched. The CDR3 DNA reads as TGTGCCAGCCGCGGAACAGGGGGCAACTATGGCTACACCTTC. It codes for CASRGTGGNYGYTF.

This clonotype occurred many times. The chain carries TRBV5-8 and TRBJ2-5; the D gene is possibly TRBD2 (6 bases). The CDR3 totals 15 residues. V was shortened by 1 base and J by 5 bases, with 15 bases between the two germline ends. Per germline, CDR1 SGHTS and CDR2 YDEGEE. CDR3 nucleotides: TGTGCCAGCAGCTTGAGGTCGGGACTGTGGGAGACCCAGTACTTC. Encoded protein: CASSLRSGLWETQYF.

Concerning this clonotype: A much larger clone sits a single nucleotide away, making a read error possible. The chain couples TRBV11-2 to TRBJ2-1; TRBD2 matches at 13 bases. Germline assignment: CDR1 SGHAT and CDR2 FQNNGV. The CDR3 consists of 15 residues. For the CDR3, the DNA is TGTGCCAGCAGCTGGACTAGCGGGGGCTACGATGAGCAGTTCTTC. Translated, it gives CASSWTSGGYDEQFF.

As to this clonotype: One end of the junction fails to match germline, which may point to a read error. This chain links TRBV6-5 with TRBJ1-1; possible D gene TRBD1, 5 bases. Germline assignment: CDR1 MNHEY and CDR2 SVGAGI. The CDR3 covers 15 residues. The CDR3 sequence is CASSYSVGGGTEAFF. The CDR3 DNA sequence: TGTGCCAGCAGCTACTCCGTGGGGGGGGGAACTGAAGCTTTCTTT.

The rearrangement joins TRBV4-1 to TRBJ1-4; 11 bases fit TRBD1. CDR1 and CDR2 from the germline V gene are MGHRA and YSYEKL. V shed 3 bases and J 9 bases; nucleotides not matched to a gene: 6. This CDR3 spans 15 amino acids. CDR3 residues: CASSQRGQGVKKLFF. CDR3 nucleotides: TGCGCCAGCAGCCAGAGGGGACAGGGGGTCAAAAAACTGTTTTTT.

This clonotype has a count of ten or more. The CDR3 DNA reads TGCGCCAGCAGTCAGGGACAGGGGAAAGGAAACTATGGCTACACCTTC. It translates to CASSQGQGKGNYGYTF. This chain connects TRBV4-1 to TRBJ1-2; 10 positions agree with TRBD1. Per germline, CDR1 MGHRA and CDR2 YSYEKL. The length of the CDR3 is 16 residues. The junction had 9 bases not matched to a gene; V was cut back by 6 bases and J by 2 bases.

Concerning this clonotype: This sequence may be a read error, since a much larger clone differs from it by one base. It is likely a read error, because the conserved phenylalanine at the end of the CDR3 is missing. The chain has TRBV29-1 and TRBJ2-1, with D perhaps matching TRBD1 or TRBD2 (5 bases each). This CDR3 region has 15 residues. Germline loops: CDR1 SQVTM, CDR2 ANQGSEA. The DNA of the CDR3 is TGCAGTGCTAGGCAATCGGGACCCAGTCCTAATGAGCAGTTCCTC. The encoded protein is CSARQSGPSPNEQFL.

Concerning this clonotype itself: A much larger clone is a single base away; this may be a read error. This chain joins TRBV20-1 and TRBJ1-2, with D tentatively TRBD1 (5 bases). Germline loops: CDR1 DFQATT, CDR2 SNEGSKA (reference sequence). The CDR3 runs to 15 residues. The ends were cut back, 1 base at V and 4 bases at J, with 16 bases in the middle. Written as DNA, the CDR3 is TGCAGTGCTAGAGGGGGTCGGGGCGCTACCTATGGCTACACCTTC. Residues: CSARGGRGATYGYTF.